The present entry profiles one TCR beta chain with its context. Its target is not known. The PCR was carried out with 60 Vbeta primers and 13 Jbeta primers. This table comes from immunoSEQ multiplex PCR, and its TCRdb copy is limited to in-frame clones, with some not included. The sample lists about 110,000 clones, approximately 79% occurring once. Germline values: CDR1 SGHNT, CDR2 YENEEA. This CDR3 comprises 14 residues. V lost 5 bases and J lost 1; bases outside the gene matches: 4. These data originate in a study of cytomegalovirus exposure and HLA in healthy donors. Study-wide results and caveats: The HLA-A and HLA-B alleles of most subjects were reportedly predicted accurately from TCR beta sequences. Another analysis was done later, and it associated 17,000 or so TCR beta sequences with HLA alleles at 0.05 false discovery rate.

The material sequenced was PBMCs. The receptor was isolated from a young man in good health and CMV-seropositive. The chain carries TRBV11-3 and TRBJ2-7; 8 positions match TRBD1. The CDR3 region is CASSARDRSYEQYF. CDR3 coding DNA: TGTGCCAGCAGCGCCCGGGACAGGTCCTACGAGCAGTACTTC.